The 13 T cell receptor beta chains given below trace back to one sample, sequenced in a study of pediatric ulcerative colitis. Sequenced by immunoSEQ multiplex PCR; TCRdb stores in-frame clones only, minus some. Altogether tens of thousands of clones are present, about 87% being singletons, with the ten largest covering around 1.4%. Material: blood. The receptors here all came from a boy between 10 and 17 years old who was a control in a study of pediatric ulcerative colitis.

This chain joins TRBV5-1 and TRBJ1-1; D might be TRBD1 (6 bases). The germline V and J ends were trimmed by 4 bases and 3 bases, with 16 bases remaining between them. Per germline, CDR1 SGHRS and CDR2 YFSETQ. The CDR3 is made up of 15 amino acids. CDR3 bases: TGCGCCAGCAGCCTGATGGGGGCGGGGGACACTGAAGCTTTCTTT. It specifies CASSLMGAGDTEAFF.

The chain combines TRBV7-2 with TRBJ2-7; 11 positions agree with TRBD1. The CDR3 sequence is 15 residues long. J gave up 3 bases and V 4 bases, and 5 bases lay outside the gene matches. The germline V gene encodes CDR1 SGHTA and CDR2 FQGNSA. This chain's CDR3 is CASSSPGQGDYEQYF. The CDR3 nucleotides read TGTGCCAGCAGCTCTCCGGGACAGGGGGACTACGAGCAGTACTTC.

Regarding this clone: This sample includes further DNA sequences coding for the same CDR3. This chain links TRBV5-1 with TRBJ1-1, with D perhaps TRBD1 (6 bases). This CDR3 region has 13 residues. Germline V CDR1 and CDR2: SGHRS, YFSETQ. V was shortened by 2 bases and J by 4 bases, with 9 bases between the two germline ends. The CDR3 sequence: CASSLGGGTEAFF. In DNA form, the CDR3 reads TGCGCCAGCAGCTTAGGGGGAGGCACTGAAGCTTTCTTT.

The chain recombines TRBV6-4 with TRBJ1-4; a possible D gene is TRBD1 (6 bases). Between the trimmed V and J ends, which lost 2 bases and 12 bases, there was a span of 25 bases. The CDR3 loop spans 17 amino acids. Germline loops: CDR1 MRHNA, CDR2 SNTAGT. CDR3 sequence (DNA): TGTGCCAGCAGTGACCCGAGGGTTGACAGGATAATGAAGGAACTGTTTTTT. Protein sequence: CASSDPRVDRIMKELFF.

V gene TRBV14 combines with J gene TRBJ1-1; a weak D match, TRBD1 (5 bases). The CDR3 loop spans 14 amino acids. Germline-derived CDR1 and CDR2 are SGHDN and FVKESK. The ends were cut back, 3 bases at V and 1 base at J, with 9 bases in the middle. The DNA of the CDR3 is TGTGCCAGCAGCCAGGAGGGGTGGAACACTGAAGCTTTCTTT. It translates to CASSQEGWNTEAFF.

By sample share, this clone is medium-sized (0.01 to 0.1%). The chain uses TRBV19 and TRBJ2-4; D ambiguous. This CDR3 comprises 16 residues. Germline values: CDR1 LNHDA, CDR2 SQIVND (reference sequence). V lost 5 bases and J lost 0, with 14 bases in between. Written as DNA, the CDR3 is TGTGCCAGTAGTTTTAGGACGGCGCTAGCCAAAAACATTCAGTACTTC. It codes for CASSFRTALAKNIQYF.

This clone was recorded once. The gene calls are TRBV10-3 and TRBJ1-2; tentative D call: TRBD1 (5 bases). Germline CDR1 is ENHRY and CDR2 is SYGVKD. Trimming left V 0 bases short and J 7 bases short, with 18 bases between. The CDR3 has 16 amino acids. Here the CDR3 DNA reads TGTGCCATCAGTGAGTCGTCGGGACGGGCAAGGAGTGGCTACACCTTC. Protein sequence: CAISESSGRARSGYTF.

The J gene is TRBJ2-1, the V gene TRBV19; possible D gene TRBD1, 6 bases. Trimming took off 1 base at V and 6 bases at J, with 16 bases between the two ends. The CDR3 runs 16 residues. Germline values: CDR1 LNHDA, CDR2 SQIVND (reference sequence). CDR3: CASSIVYLGAGNEQFF. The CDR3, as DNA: TGTGCCAGTAGTATAGTGTATCTGGGGGCGGGCAATGAGCAGTTCTTC. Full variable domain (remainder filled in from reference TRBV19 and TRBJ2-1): DGGITQSPKYLFRKEGQNVTLSCEQNLNHDAMYWYRQDPGQGLRLIYYSQIVNDFQKGDIAEGYSVSREKKESFPLTVTSAQKNPTAFYLCASSIVYLGAGNEQFFGPGTRLTVL.

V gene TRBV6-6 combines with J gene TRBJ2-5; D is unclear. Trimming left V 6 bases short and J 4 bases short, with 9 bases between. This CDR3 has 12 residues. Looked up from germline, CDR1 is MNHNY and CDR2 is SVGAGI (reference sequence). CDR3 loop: CASSPSGETQYF. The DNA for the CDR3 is TGTGCCAGCAGCCCCAGTGGAGAGACCCAGTACTTC.

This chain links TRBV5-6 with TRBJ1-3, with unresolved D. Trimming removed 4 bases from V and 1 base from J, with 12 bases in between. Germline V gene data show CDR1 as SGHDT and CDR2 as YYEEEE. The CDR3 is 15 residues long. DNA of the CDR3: TGTGCCAGCAGCCTGCTGGGTTCATCTGGAAACACCATATATTTT. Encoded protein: CASSLLGSSGNTIYF. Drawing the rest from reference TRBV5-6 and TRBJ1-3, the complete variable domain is DAGVTQSPTHLIKTRGQQVTLRCSPKSGHDTVSWYQQALGQGPQFIFQYYEEEERQRGNFPDRFSGHQFPNYSSELNVNALLLGDSALYLCASSLLGSSGNTIYFGEGSWLTVV.

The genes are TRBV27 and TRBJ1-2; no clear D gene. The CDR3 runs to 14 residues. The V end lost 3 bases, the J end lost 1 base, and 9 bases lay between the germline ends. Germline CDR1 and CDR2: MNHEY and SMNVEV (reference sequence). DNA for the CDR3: TGTGCCAGCAGTTTGAACGCGATTAACTATGGCTACACCTTC. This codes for CASSLNAINYGYTF.

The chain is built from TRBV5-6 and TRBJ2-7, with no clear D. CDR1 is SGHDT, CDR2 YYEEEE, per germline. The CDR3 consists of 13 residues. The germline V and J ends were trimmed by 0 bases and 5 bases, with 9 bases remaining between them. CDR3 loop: CASSLVRAHEQYF. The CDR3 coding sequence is TGTGCCAGCAGCTTGGTGAGAGCCCACGAGCAGTACTTC.

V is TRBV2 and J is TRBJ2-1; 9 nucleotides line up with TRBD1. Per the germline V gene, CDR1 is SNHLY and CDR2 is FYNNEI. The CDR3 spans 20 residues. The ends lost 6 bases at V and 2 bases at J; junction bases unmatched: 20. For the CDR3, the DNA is TGTGCCAGCAGCGGGTCCGGGACAGGGCATGTCCTGGGGGCCTACAATGAGCAGTTCTTC. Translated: CASSGSGTGHVLGAYNEQFF.